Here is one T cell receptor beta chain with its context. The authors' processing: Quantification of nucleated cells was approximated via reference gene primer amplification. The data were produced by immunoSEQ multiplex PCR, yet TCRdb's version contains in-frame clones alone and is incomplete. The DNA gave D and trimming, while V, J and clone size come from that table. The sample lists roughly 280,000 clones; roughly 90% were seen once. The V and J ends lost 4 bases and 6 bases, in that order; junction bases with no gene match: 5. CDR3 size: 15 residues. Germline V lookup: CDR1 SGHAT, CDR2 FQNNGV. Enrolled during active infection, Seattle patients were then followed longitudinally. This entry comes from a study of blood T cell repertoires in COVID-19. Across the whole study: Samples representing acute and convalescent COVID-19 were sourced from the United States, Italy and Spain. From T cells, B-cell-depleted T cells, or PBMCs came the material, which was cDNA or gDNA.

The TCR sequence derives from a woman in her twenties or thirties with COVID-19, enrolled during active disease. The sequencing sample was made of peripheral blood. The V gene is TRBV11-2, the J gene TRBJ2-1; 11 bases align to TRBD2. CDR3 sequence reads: CASSSQLAGANEQFF. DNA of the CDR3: TGTGCCAGCAGCTCTCAACTAGCGGGAGCCAATGAGCAGTTCTTC.